This T cell receptor (beta chain) was identified in a study of T cell responses to AZD1222 COVID-19 vaccine. Study-level background: The analysis combined second doses at about 4 or about 12 weeks. Study findings and constraints: Spike-specific TCR breadth and depth grew following two AZD1222 doses.

TCRdb's copy holds only in-frame clones and misses some; the assay was immunoSEQ multiplex PCR. The table has about 120,000 clones, more than 80% seen once. V gave up 5 bases and J gave up 6 bases; unmatched junction bases: 15. CDR3 length: 16 amino acids. Germline values: CDR1 SEHNR, CDR2 FQNEAQ (reference sequence). The table lists this clone with a count of one. Its antigen remains unidentified. This receptor was identified in an adult in good health. This specimen was peripheral blood, taken on day 0 of AZD1222 vaccination. J is TRBJ2-7 and V is TRBV7-9; 8 bases fit TRBD2. CDR3 sequence reads: CASSDPEREKIIEQYF. DNA for the CDR3: TGTGCCAGCAGCGACCCAGAGCGGGAGAAAATCATCGAGCAGTACTTC.